In its sample, the clone carrying this TCR beta chain was seen many times. This entry comes from a study of neurological immune-mediated disorders. TCRdb analysed the 5' RACE reads with MiXCR anew, one entry per CDR3 protein. The table lists some 70,000 distinct CDR3 sequences, under 3.5% of them singletons. The sequenced sample was PBMCs. The TCR comes from a man aged 40-50 years with multiple sclerosis.

The CDR3 DNA reads TGTGCCAGCAGCCAAACGCTAGAAAATACGCAGTATTTT. Amino acid sequence: CASSQTLENTQYF. The chain has TRBV9 and TRBJ2-3, with D hard to call. The CDR3 loop spans 13 amino acids. Trimming took off 4 bases at V and 7 bases at J, with 13 bases between the two ends. Per the germline V gene, CDR1 is SGDLS and CDR2 is YYNGEE.